This T cell receptor beta chain derives from a study of PD-1 blockade in classical Hodgkin lymphoma. V gave up 0 bases and J gave up 3 bases, with 10 bases separating them. Germline loops: CDR1 SGHNT, CDR2 YYREEE (reference sequence). The CDR3 consists of 14 residues. Whole-study results and caveats: Newly diagnosed patients had baseline TCR diversity that was reportedly lower than that of healthy donors. Those patients who began receiving nivolumab less than 1 year after ASCT had lower diversity, and they were excluded. Similar baseline diversity was found in complete responders and newly diagnosed patients.

Data came from immunoSEQ multiplex PCR; TCRdb stores just in-frame clones and leaves some out. Of over 80,000 clones detected, over 75% appear once; the ten largest clones hold around 8.9%. With regard to this clone: The antigen is not known.

As to time point: cycle 4 day 1 (C4D1), after less than 7 weeks of nivolumab. After autologous stem cell transplantation all patients relapsed, and prior brentuximab vedotin exposure differed between cohorts. Classifying best responses yielded complete response, partial response or progressive disease. The sample here was peripheral blood mononuclear cells (PBMCs), taken before the fourth cycle of nivolumab. The source of this sequence is a human donor with classical Hodgkin lymphoma. The chain is built from TRBV5-4 and TRBJ2-7; maybe TRBD1 (6 bases). The CDR3 loop is CASSLEQGLYEQYF. CDR3 DNA sequence: TGTGCCAGCAGCTTGGAACAGGGTCTCTACGAGCAGTACTTC.